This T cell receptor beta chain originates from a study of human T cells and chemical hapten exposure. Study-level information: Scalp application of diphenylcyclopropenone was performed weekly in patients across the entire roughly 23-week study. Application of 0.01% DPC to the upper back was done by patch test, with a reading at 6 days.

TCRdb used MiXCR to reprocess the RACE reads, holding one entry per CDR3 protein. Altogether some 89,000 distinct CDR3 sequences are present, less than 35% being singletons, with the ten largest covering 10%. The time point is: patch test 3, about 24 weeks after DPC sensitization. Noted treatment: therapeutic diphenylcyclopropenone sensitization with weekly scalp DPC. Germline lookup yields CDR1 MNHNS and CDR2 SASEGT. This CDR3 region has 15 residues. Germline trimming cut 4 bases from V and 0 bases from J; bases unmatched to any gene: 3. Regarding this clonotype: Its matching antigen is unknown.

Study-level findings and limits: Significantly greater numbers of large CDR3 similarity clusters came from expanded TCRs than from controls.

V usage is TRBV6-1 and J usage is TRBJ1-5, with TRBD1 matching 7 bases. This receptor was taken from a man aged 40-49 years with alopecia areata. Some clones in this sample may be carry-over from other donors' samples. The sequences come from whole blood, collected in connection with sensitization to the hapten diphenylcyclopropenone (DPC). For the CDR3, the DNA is TGTGCCAGCAGTGGGGACAGTATTAGCAATCAGCCCCAGCATTTT. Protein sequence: CASSGDSISNQPQHF.